This T cell receptor beta chain was documented in a study of blood T cell repertoires in COVID-19. The protocol was immunoSEQ multiplex PCR, while the TCRdb copy is restricted to in-frame clones and leaves out a portion. The sample lists around 160,000 clones, 85% to 90% occurring once. This clonotype originated in a young man with COVID-19, enrolled during active disease. The sequenced sample was peripheral blood.

Here the CDR3 reads CASSTTGTGDSYEQYF. The CDR3 DNA follows: TGTGCCAGCAGCACCACCGGGACAGGGGACTCCTACGAGCAGTACTTC. The chain recombines TRBV7-9 with TRBJ2-7; 10 bases are shared with TRBD1. CDR3 length: 16 residues. V was clipped by 5 bases and J by 0 bases; unmatched bases: 7. The germline V gene encodes CDR1 SEHNR and CDR2 FQNEAQ (reference sequence). Full variable domain (outside the CDR3, taken from reference TRBV7-9 and TRBJ2-7): DTGVSQNPRHKITKRGQNVTFRCDPISEHNRLYWYRQTLGQGPEFLTYFQNEAQLEKSRLLSDRFSAERPKGSFSTLEIQRTEQGDSAMYLCASSTTGTGDSYEQYFGPGTRLTVT.